This is a list of T cell receptor beta chains from one sample in a study of response to subunit inactivated influenza vaccine. TCRdb reanalysed the RT-PCR reads using MiXCR and keeps one entry per CDR3 protein. The sample includes 150,000 to 200,000 distinct CDR3 sequences, roughly 12% of them seen just once. The data also belong to a second study, concerning T cells expressing NK-cell markers.

The starting material was CD8+ T cells sorted from PBMCs, obtained about 13 days after vaccination. Receptors originate from a man between 45 and 60 years old who received an inactivated influenza vaccine. Each CDR3 is given with its conserved first and last residue. A D gene is named only where the DNA matches it firmly. Not every row has a clone size; where given, it reads once, few, many or a size class.

TRBV20-1	TRBD1	many	TRBJ1-2	CSARDTGVKDGYTF	TGCAGTGCTAGGGACACAGGGGTCAAAGATGGCTACACCTTC
TRBV25-1	TRBD2	NA	TRBJ2-5	CASTGGKTQYF	TGTGCCAGCACGGGAGGGAAGACCCAGTACTTC
TRBV29-1	TRBD2	few	TRBJ2-3	CSVVVIGLAGESTDTQYF	TGCAGCGTTGTTGTAATAGGACTAGCGGGAGAAAGCACAGATACGCAGTATTTT
TRBV5-1	NA	NA	TRBJ1-1	CASSLVWANTEAFF	TGCGCCAGCAGCCTAGTTTGGGCGAACACTGAAGCTTTCTTT
TRBV7-9	TRBD1	NA	TRBJ1-3	CASSPDRRGNTIYF	TGTGCCAGCAGCCCGGACAGGCGTGGAAACACCATATATTTT
TRBV4-3	NA	many	TRBJ2-7	CASSSRQGGTYEQYF	TGCGCCAGCAGCTCGCGACAGGGAGGCACCTACGAGCAGTACTTC
TRBV4-3	NA	many	TRBJ2-7	CASSQELWAGPSDEQYF	TGCGCCAGCAGCCAAGAGCTGTGGGCAGGCCCCTCGGACGAGCAGTACTTC
TRBV20-1	TRBD2	NA	TRBJ2-7	CSARVISGGAFYEQYF	TGCAGTGCTAGAGTCATTAGCGGGGGGGCCTTCTACGAGCAGTACTTC
TRBV4-1	NA	many	TRBJ1-3	CASSQGQFSGNTIYF	TGCGCCAGCAGCCAAGGACAGTTCTCTGGAAACACCATATATTTT
TRBV12-5	NA	few	TRBJ1-1	CASGAGTSEAFF	TGTGCTAGTGGAGCCGGGACATCAGAAGCTTTCTTT
TRBV5-5	NA	many	TRBJ2-3	CASSLSGTSTDTQYF	TGTGCCAGCAGCTTGTCCGGAACTAGCACAGATACGCAGTATTTT
TRBV12-3/TRBV12-4	TRBD2	many	TRBJ2-1	CASSLAGNYNEQFF	TGTGCCAGCAGCCTAGCGGGCAACTACAATGAGCAGTTCTTC
TRBV7-8	NA	few	TRBJ1-2	CASSLQENLNYGYTF	TGTGCCAGCAGCCTACAGGAGAACTTAAACTATGGCTACACCTTC
TRBV11-2	TRBD2	NA	TRBJ2-4	CASSHGTSGILAKNIQYF	TGTGCCAGCAGCCACGGGACTAGCGGTATTCTAGCCAAAAACATTCAGTACTTC
TRBV6-1	TRBD2	NA	TRBJ2-1	CASSLQLAGGYNEQFF	TGTGCCAGCAGTCTCCAACTAGCGGGAGGCTACAATGAGCAGTTCTTC
TRBV7-9	NA	few	TRBJ2-5	CASSSPQGKETQYF	TGTGCCAGCAGCTCCCCGCAGGGGAAAGAGACCCAGTACTTC
TRBV29-1	TRBD2	many	TRBJ2-5	CSGTSGSETQYF	TGCAGCGGGACTAGCGGGAGTGAGACCCAGTACTTC
TRBV2	NA	NA	TRBJ2-7	CASSPGKQRYEQYF	TGTGCCAGCAGCCCCGGGAAACAACGGTACGAGCAGTACTTC
TRBV20-1	NA	many	TRBJ2-5	CSATGPQETQYF	TGCAGTGCTACCGGGCCCCAAGAGACCCAGTACTTC
TRBV6-2/TRBV6-3	TRBD1	many	TRBJ2-7	CASRRQGQVYEQYF	TGTGCCAGCAGAAGACAGGGGCAAGTCTACGAGCAGTACTTC
TRBV11-2	TRBD1	few	TRBJ2-3	CASSFDREYADTQYF	TGTGCCAGCAGCTTCGACAGGGAGTACGCAGATACGCAGTATTTT
TRBV29-1	TRBD1	NA	TRBJ1-2	CSGTGLTDGYTF	TGCAGCGGGACAGGGCTTACGGATGGCTACACCTTC
TRBV15	TRBD1	NA	TRBJ1-4	CATSGTGGVNEKLFF	TGTGCCACCAGCGGGACAGGGGGCGTTAATGAAAAACTGTTTTTT
TRBV28	TRBD2	NA	TRBJ2-3	CASSSTGTSGSVGTQYF	TGTGCCAGCAGCTCTACCGGGACTAGCGGGAGTGTGGGTACGCAGTATTTT
TRBV7-9	NA	few	TRBJ2-3	CAGTTSRDTQYF	TGTGCCGGAACGACTAGTCGGGATACGCAGTATTTT